These 9 T cell receptor beta chains originate from one sample sequenced in a study of memory CD4+ T cells and cytomegalovirus serostatus (dated by TCRdb to the late 2010s). A FACSAria II was used to sort memory CD4+ T cells, defined as single viable CD3+CD4+CD8-CD45RO+ cells. The method behind the library was the immunoSEQ multiplex PCR assay. TCRdb re-hosts the immuneACCESS table, in-frame sequences only. Its copies lack some clones; in the studies checked, an unresolved V gene accounts for under half of them, and the cause for the rest is not known. This sample has around 50,000 clones in its table, and 80% to 85% of those were observed once. Together, the top ten hold more than 1% of the sample. The sample taken for sequencing was memory CD4+ T cells from blood. The receptors stem from an adult in good health and CMV-seronegative.

V gene TRBV7-2 combines with J gene TRBJ2-7; 7 nucleotides match TRBD2. V was pared by 5 bases and J by 3 bases, with 7 bases of the junction left unmatched. Germline V gives CDR1 SGHTA, CDR2 FQGNSA. This CDR3 spans 14 amino acids. DNA for the CDR3: TGTGCCAGCAGCCCCCAGCGGGGAAACTACGAGCAGTACTTC. It translates to CASSPQRGNYEQYF.

This clone occurred a few times. The V call is TRBV29-1, the J call TRBJ1-4; D not certain. Trimming shortened V by 7 bases and J by 5 bases, and 11 bases separated the two germline ends. This CDR3 has 12 amino acids. The V gene's germline CDR1 is SQVTM and CDR2 ANQGSEA. This CDR3 is CSGRRGNEKLFF. As DNA, the CDR3 is TGCAGCGGCCGCAGAGGCAATGAAAAACTGTTTTTT.

The chain is built from TRBV7-2 and TRBJ2-7; tentative D call: TRBD2 (6 bases). V gave up 2 bases and J gave up 5 bases, with 16 bases separating them. The CDR3 is 15 amino acids. Germline V CDR1 and CDR2: SGHTA, FQGNSA. The CDR3 sequence is CASSLQSGYRHEQYF. The CDR3 nucleotides read TGTGCCAGCAGCTTACAAAGCGGGTACCGCCACGAGCAGTACTTC.

The chain couples TRBV20-1 to TRBJ2-7; no clear D gene. Germline CDR1 DFQATT, CDR2 SNEGSKA (reference sequence). The CDR3 consists of 11 residues. The V and J ends lost 3 bases and 5 bases respectively, with 8 bases between them. CDR3 sequence (DNA): TGCAGTGCTAGCTTATTGGACGAGCAGTACTTC. It encodes CSASLLDEQYF.

In its sample, this clone was seen once. CDR3 protein: CSGGVDEQFF. The CDR3 DNA follows: TGCAGTGGGGGGGTTGATGAGCAGTTCTTC. This chain uses TRBV20-1 with TRBJ2-1; D might be TRBD2 (6 bases). Germline V CDR1 and CDR2: DFQATT, SNEGSKA (reference sequence). V lost 7 bases, J lost 8 bases, and 9 bases lay in between. The length of the CDR3 is 10 residues.

The chain carries TRBV11-1 and TRBJ2-3; D is uncertain. The V gene lost 1 base and the J gene lost 0 bases, with 14 bases spanning the gap. CDR3 length: 17 amino acids. Germline CDR1 reads SGHAT; CDR2 reads FQDESV (reference sequence). CDR3 DNA sequence: TGTGCCAGCAGCTTAGTATCCCCCCAAATAAGCACAGATACGCAGTATTTT. It encodes CASSLVSPQISTDTQYF.

The chain carries TRBV5-1 and TRBJ2-5, with 8 bases identical to TRBD2. This CDR3 is built from 15 residues. V was pared by 0 bases and J by 4 bases, with 5 bases of the junction left unmatched. CDR1 SGHRS and CDR2 YFSETQ come from the germline V gene. The CDR3 sequence is CASSLDGTRTETQYF. The CDR3 DNA is TGCGCCAGCAGCTTGGATGGGACTAGGACAGAGACCCAGTACTTC.

This sequence joins TRBV29-1 and TRBJ1-1; D remains ambiguous. V was clipped by 7 bases and J by 4 bases, with 16 bases between them. Germline lookup yields CDR1 SQVTM and CDR2 ANQGSEA. This CDR3 has 13 residues. In DNA form, the CDR3 reads TGCAGCGGCGCAGAGACCGAGGGCACTGAAGCTTTCTTT. It yields the protein CSGAETEGTEAFF.

The rearrangement joins TRBV7-9 to TRBJ2-6; TRBD2 is a possible D gene (5 bases). Trimming took off 1 base at V and 2 bases at J, with 9 bases between the two ends. Per the germline V gene, CDR1 is SEHNR and CDR2 is FQNEAQ (reference sequence). The CDR3 sequence is 16 residues long. The CDR3 DNA reads as TGTGCCAGCAGCTTAGATTCGGGAACTGGGGCCAACGTCCTGACTTTC. This encodes CASSLDSGTGANVLTF.